The clone carrying this TCR beta chain appeared a few times. Its matching antigen is unknown. Reverse transcribing all isolated RNA meant expressed TCRB transcripts were sequenced. Only in-frame clones appear in the TCRdb table, and some are missing; sequencing was by immunoSEQ multiplex PCR. The sample gives over 650,000 clones, over 11% of which show up once; roughly 0.04% is in the top ten. The data originate from a study of beta chain features in type 1 diabetes. Overall study findings and caveats: In every one of the four CD4+ subsets, TCRB CDR3s were moderately but significantly shorter in Type 1 diabetes patients. Resolution of whether HLA type affects TCRB rearrangement was not achieved here.

After removal of 0 bases from V and 5 bases from J, the junction contained 8 bases not matched to a gene. The CDR3 runs 16 residues. Germline CDR1 is SGHRS and CDR2 is YFSETQ. Blood was collected once per donor into heparin, averaging around 120 mL. Staining for CD45RO/CCR7/CD25/CD127/CD95/CD27 allowed sorting of CD4+ naive, central memory, regulatory and stem cell-like memory cells. Sort purity for all populations was recorded as exceeding 98%. The sequenced sample was naive CD4+ T cells from blood. The receptor was isolated from a man aged 18 to 30 with type 1 diabetes. The rearrangement links TRBV5-1 to TRBJ2-1; 7 bases fit TRBD2. The CDR3 spells CASSLASGEGHNEQFF. The CDR3 bases are TGCGCCAGCAGCTTGGCTAGTGGGGAGGGGCACAATGAGCAGTTCTTC.